This T cell receptor beta chain derives from a study of T cell repertoires in cytomegalovirus infection. Overall study: A matching HLA type, together with CMV infection, was signaled by public TCR beta signatures. Study-wide results and limits: Individuals carrying CMV plus the relevant HLA were identified by cumulative frequency of public TCR beta families.

After removal of 3 bases from V and 3 bases from J, the junction contained 4 bases not matched to a gene. The CDR3 consists of 15 residues. Germline-derived CDR1 and CDR2 are SGHTA and FQGNSA. Details on this clonotype: Antigen unknown.

TCRdb called the reads again in MiXCR, with one record for every CDR3 protein. The sample yields nearly 450,000 distinct CDR3 sequences, roughly 30% seen once. Material for sequencing was PBMCs. The rearrangement joins TRBV7-2 to TRBJ1-4; TRBD1 aligns across 7 bases. The sequence came from a human donor in good health (CMV status not recorded). Some clones in this sample may be carry-over from other donors' samples. Here the CDR3 DNA reads TGTGCCAGCAGCTTTACCGGGACAGCTAATGAAAAACTGTTTTTT. Protein: CASSFTGTANEKLFF.